Listed below are T cell receptor beta chains from one sample, sequenced in a study of monozygotic twins with inflammatory bowel disease. TCRdb re-called the 5' RACE reads; every CDR3 protein appears as one record, without DNA. This repertoire includes some 400,000 distinct CDR3 sequences. Sequenced: blood. All receptors come from a human donor with ulcerative colitis or Crohn's disease, or a healthy co-twin of an affected twin (not recorded which). Both conserved end residues are part of each CDR3.

j_gene	v_gene	CDR3aa
TRBJ2-1	TRBV20-1	CSASGDSLYNEQFF
TRBJ2-7	TRBV7-8	CASSWVAAPGHEQYF
TRBJ1-1	TRBV5-1	CASSLGQGAAEAFF
TRBJ2-7	TRBV7-8	CASSKGPNPYEQYF
TRBJ1-5	TRBV2	CASSDRSLQGKGQPQHF
TRBJ2-1	TRBV6-2/TRBV6-3	CASRPAGVNEQFF
TRBJ1-4	TRBV5-1	CASSGMGQSDEKLFF
TRBJ2-1	TRBV5-6	CASSELAGGPPDNEQFF
TRBJ2-4	TRBV7-8	CASSLLAGGPGNIQYF
TRBJ2-2	TRBV5-1	CASSRVPSNTGELFF
TRBJ2-5	TRBV20-1	CSASQRGAQTLEQETQYF
TRBJ2-5	TRBV5-1	CASSLENAWETQYF
TRBJ1-5	TRBV6-1	CASSPTLGNQPQHF
TRBJ2-7	TRBV3-1	CASSEESYEQYF
TRBJ2-1	TRBV18	CASSRGLNNEQFF
TRBJ2-1	TRBV20-1	CSARARWGNEQFF
TRBJ2-7	TRBV5-6	CASSLSGKAYEQYF
TRBJ2-5	TRBV10-3	CASRAVGDQETQYF
TRBJ1-1	TRBV5-1	CASSSTGGVNTEAFF